This TCR beta chain was profiled in a study of identical twins. Germline V gives CDR1 MNHEY, CDR2 SVGAGI. The V gene end was trimmed by 4 bases and the J gene end by 0 bases; junction bases not matched to a gene: 12. The CDR3 extends over 18 amino acids. TCRdb ran MiXCR on the 5' RACE reads and lists one entry per CDR3 protein. The table lists 550,000 to 700,000 distinct CDR3 sequences, less than 25% of them singletons. Another study also made use of these data, one on T cells expressing NK-cell markers.

The origin of this receptor is a woman under 30 in good health. The specimen sequenced was PBMCs. The rearrangement uses TRBV6-5 and TRBJ2-1; 7 positions match TRBD1. The CDR3 DNA reads as TGTGCCAGCAGTTGGAACAGGGGCTTCCAGAGCTCCTACAATGAGCAGTTCTTC. Translation gives CASSWNRGFQSSYNEQFF.